Below are 3 T cell receptor beta chains sequenced from a single sample in a study of T and B cells in COVID-19 patients. TRB rearrangements were amplified by multiplex PCR with BIOMED2 TRB-A/B primers. Using its own MiXCR run on the multiplex PCR reads, TCRdb lists one record per CDR3 protein. Here the sample spans around 30,000 distinct CDR3 sequences, about 33% being singletons. From blood, about 250-550 ng of genomic DNA served as TRB template. The sequenced sample consisted of blood. These receptors came from a human donor who had recovered from COVID-19.

This clonotype is judged medium-sized (0.01 to 0.1%). The rearrangement joins TRBV19 to TRBJ2-3, with 9 positions matching TRBD1. Trimming took 3 bases from V and 0 from J; bases not matched to a gene: 10. This CDR3 is built from 18 residues. Per germline, CDR1 LNHDA and CDR2 SQIVND (reference sequence). CDR3 amino acids: CASSMSATGGGSTDTQYF. Written as DNA, the CDR3 is TGTGCCAGTAGTATGTCGGCCACAGGGGGCGGGAGCACAGATACGCAGTATTTT.

Only a few counts were recorded for this clonotype. The V and J genes are TRBV24-1 and TRBJ2-2; D remains unclear. Germline V gives CDR1 KGHDR, CDR2 SFDVKD. The CDR3 spans 14 residues. V dropped 8 bases and J dropped 0 bases, with 9 bases sitting between them. The DNA for the CDR3 is TGTGCCACCACTGGTCAGCCGAACACCGGGGAGCTGTTTTTT. Its translation is CATTGQPNTGELFF.

This clonotype was detected only a few times. The genes are TRBV18 and TRBJ2-7, with 9 bases aligning to TRBD2. CDR3 length: 17 residues. Per the germline V gene, CDR1 is KGHSH and CDR2 is LQKENI. V lost 3 bases to trimming and J lost 0 bases; unmatched junction nucleotides: 9. The CDR3 nucleotides are TGTGCCAGCTCACCGGAAGCGCTGACTAGCGGCTCCTACGAGCAGTACTTC. This encodes CASSPEALTSGSYEQYF.